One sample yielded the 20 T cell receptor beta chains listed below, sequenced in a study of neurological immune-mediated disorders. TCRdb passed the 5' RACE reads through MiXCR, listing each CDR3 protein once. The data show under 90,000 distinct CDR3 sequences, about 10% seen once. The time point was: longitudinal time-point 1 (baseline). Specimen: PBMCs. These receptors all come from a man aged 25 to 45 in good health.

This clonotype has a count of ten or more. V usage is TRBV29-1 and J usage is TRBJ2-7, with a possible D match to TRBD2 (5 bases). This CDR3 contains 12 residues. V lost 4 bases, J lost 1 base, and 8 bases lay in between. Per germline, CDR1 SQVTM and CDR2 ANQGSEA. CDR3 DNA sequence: TGCAGCGTTGGGACTTATTCCTACGAGCAGTACTTC. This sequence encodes CSVGTYSYEQYF.

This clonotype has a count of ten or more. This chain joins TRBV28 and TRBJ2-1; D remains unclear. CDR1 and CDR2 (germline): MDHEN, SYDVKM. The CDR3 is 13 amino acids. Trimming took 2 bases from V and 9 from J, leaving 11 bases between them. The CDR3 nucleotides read TGTGCCAGCAGTTTAATTGAAGTGGGTGAGCAGTTCTTC. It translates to CASSLIEVGEQFF.

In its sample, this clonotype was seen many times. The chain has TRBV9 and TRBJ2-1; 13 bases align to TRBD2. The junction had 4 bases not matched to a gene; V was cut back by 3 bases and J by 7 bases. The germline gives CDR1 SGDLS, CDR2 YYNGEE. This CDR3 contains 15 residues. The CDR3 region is CASSELAGGQNEQFF. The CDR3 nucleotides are TGTGCCAGCAGCGAACTAGCGGGAGGGCAGAATGAGCAGTTCTTC.

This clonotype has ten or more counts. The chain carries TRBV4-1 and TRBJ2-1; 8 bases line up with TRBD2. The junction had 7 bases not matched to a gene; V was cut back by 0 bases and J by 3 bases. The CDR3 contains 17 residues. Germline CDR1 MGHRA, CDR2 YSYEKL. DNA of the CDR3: TGCGCCAGCAGCCAAGATATACGGGAGGGCATCTACAATGAGCAGTTCTTC. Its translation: CASSQDIREGIYNEQFF.

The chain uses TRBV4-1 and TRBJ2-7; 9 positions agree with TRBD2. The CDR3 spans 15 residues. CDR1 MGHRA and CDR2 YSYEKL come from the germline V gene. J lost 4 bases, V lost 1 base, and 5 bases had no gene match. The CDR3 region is CASSQGGGRGYEQYF. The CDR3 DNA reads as TGCGCCAGCAGCCAAGGCGGCGGGAGGGGGTACGAGCAGTACTTC.

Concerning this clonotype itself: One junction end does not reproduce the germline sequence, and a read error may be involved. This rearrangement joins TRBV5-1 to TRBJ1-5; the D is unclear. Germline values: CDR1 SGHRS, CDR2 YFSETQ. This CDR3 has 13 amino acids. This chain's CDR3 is CASSLEGKKPQHF. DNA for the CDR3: TGCGCCAGCAGCTTGGAAGGGAAGAAGCCACAGCATTTT.

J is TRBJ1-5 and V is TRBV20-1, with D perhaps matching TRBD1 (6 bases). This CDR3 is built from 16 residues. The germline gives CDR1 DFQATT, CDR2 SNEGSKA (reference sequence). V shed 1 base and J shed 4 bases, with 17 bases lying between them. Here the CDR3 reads CSARVLGGLVNQPQHF. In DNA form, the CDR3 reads TGCAGTGCTAGAGTTTTAGGGGGTTTGGTGAATCAGCCCCAGCATTTT.

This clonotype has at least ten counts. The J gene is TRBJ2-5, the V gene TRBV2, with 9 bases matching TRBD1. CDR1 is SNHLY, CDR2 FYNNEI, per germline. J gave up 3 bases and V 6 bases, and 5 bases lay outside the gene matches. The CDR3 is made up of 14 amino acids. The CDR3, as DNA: TGTGCCAGCAGCTGGGACAGGGACAAAGAGACCCAGTACTTC. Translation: CASSWDRDKETQYF.

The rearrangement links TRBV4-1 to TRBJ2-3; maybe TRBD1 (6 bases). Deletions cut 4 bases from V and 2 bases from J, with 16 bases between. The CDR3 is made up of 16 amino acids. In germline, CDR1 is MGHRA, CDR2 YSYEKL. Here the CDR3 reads CASSLLTGDNTDTQYF. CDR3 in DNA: TGCGCCAGCAGCCTCCTCACCGGGGACAACACAGATACGCAGTATTTT.

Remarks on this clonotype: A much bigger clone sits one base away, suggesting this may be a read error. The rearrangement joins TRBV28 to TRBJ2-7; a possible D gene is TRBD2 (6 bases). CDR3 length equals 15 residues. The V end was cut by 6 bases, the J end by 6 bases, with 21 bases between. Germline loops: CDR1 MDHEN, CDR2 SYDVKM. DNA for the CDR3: TGTGCCAGCAGGTTCCATGGGAGGCCCTCGTTCGAGCAGTACTTC. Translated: CASRFHGRPSFEQYF.

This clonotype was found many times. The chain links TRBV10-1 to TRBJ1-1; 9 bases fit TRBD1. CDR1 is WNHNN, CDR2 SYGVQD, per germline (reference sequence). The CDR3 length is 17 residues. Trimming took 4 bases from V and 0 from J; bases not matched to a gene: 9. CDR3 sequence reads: CASSASGTGLLNTEAFF. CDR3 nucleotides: TGCGCCAGCAGTGCATCCGGGACAGGGCTCCTGAACACTGAAGCTTTCTTT.

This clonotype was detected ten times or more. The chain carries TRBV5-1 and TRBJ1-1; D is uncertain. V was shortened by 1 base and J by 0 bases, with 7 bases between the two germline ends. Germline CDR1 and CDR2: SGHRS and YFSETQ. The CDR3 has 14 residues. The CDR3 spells CASSLITMNTEAFF. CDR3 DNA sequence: TGCGCCAGCAGCTTGATTACGATGAACACTGAAGCTTTCTTT.

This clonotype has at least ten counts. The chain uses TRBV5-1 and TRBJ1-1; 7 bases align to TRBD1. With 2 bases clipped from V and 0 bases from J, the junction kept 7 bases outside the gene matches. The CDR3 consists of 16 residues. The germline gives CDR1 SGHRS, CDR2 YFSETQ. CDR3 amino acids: CASSFPGGGLNTEAFF. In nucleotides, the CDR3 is TGCGCCAGCAGCTTTCCAGGGGGGGGATTGAACACTGAAGCTTTCTTT.

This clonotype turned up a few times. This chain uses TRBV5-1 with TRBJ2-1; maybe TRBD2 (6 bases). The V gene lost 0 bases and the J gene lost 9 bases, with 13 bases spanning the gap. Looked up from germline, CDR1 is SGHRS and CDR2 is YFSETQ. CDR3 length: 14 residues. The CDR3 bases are TGCGCCAGCAGCTTGGCCAGCGGGCCGGGTGAGCAGTTCTTC. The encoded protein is CASSLASGPGEQFF. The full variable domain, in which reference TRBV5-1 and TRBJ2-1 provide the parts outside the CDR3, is KAGVTQTPRYLIKTRGQQVTLSCSPISGHRSVSWYQQTPGQGLQFLFEYFSETQRNKGNFPGRFSGRQFSNSRSEMNVSTLELGDSALYLCASSLASGPGEQFFGPGTRLTVL.

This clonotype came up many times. In DNA form, the CDR3 reads TGCAGTGTCAAAAGCGGGAACTACAATGAGCAGTTCTTC. Amino acid sequence: CSVKSGNYNEQFF. The chain couples TRBV20-1 to TRBJ2-1; 7 bases align to TRBD2. CDR1 and CDR2 (germline): DFQATT, SNEGSKA (reference sequence). V gave up 7 bases and J gave up 3 bases; unmatched junction bases: 6. CDR3 length: 13 amino acids.

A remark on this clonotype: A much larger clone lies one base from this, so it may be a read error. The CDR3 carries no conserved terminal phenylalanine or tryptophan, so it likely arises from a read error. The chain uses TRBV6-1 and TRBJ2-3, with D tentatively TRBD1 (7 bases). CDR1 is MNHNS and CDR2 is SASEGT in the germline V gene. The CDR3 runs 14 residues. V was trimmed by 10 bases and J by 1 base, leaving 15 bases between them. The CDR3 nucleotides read TGTGCCACTACACGGGGGACAGGCACAGATACGCAGTATTCT. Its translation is CATTRGTGTDTQYS.

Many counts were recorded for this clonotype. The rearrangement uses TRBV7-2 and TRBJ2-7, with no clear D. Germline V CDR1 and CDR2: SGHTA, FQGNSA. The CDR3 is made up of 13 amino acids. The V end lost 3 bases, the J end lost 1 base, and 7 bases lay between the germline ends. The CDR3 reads CASSFDLSYEQYF. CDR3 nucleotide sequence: TGTGCCAGCAGCTTTGACCTATCCTACGAGCAGTACTTC.

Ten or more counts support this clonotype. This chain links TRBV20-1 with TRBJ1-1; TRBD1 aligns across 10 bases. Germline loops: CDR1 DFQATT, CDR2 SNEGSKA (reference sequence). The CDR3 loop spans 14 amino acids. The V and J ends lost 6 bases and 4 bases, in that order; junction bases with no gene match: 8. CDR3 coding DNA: TGCAGTGCCAGCCGACAGGGGGCTAGCACTGAAGCTTTCTTT. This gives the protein CSASRQGASTEAFF.

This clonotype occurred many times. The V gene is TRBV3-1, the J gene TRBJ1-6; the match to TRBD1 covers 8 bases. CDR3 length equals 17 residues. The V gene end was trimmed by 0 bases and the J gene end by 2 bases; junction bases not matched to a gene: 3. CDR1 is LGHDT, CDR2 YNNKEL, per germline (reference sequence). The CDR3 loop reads CASSQEDRGTYNSPLHF. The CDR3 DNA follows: TGTGCCAGCAGCCAAGAAGACAGGGGAACCTATAATTCACCCCTCCACTTT.

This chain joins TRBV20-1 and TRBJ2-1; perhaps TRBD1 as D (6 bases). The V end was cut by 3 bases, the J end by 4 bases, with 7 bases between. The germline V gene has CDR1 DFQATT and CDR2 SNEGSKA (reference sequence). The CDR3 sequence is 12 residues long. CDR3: CSASGQYNEQFF. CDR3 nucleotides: TGCAGTGCTAGCGGACAGTACAATGAGCAGTTCTTC.